A single sample gave rise to the 29 T cell receptor beta chains below, sequenced in a study of blood T cell repertoires in COVID-19. TCRdb keeps only in-frame clones here, not all; method: immunoSEQ multiplex PCR. The data show about 220,000 clones, 85% seen once. Sequenced material: peripheral blood. Source of these receptors: a man aged 50 to 59 who had recovered from COVID-19.

There are a few counts of this clone. The chain is built from TRBV9 and TRBJ1-1; 7 nucleotides match TRBD1. This CDR3 spans 16 amino acids. V lost 4 bases to trimming and J lost 5 bases; unmatched junction nucleotides: 14. Germline V gene data show CDR1 as SGDLS and CDR2 as YYNGEE. CDR3 residues: CASSPETGYRGTEAFF. As DNA, the CDR3 is TGTGCCAGCAGCCCGGAGACAGGGTATCGTGGGACTGAAGCTTTCTTT.

The V call is TRBV5-1, the J call TRBJ2-1; 9 bases match TRBD2. The germline gives CDR1 SGHRS, CDR2 YFSETQ. J gave up 5 bases and V 5 bases, and 8 bases lay outside the gene matches. This CDR3 is 15 amino acids long. The CDR3 reads CASSLAGNRHNEQFF. The CDR3 nucleotides read TGCGCCAGCAGTCTAGCGGGAAATAGACACAATGAGCAGTTCTTC.

This chain links TRBV29-1 with TRBJ1-1; weak D call: TRBD1 (5 bases). Trimming removed 5 bases from V and 4 bases from J, with 8 bases in between. The germline CDR1 and CDR2 sequences are SQVTM and ANQGSEA. The CDR3 length is 11 residues. CDR3 residues: CSVYGGTEAFF. CDR3 in DNA: TGCAGCGTTTACGGGGGCACTGAAGCTTTCTTT.

This clone was seen a few times. The chain uses TRBV5-5 and TRBJ2-3; D is possibly TRBD1 (7 bases). V lost 5 bases and J 2 bases, leaving 12 bases between the germline ends. The CDR3 loop spans 14 amino acids. In germline, CDR1 is SGHKS, CDR2 YYEKEE (reference sequence). The CDR3 nucleotides read TGTGCCAGCAGTGGGGGGACAGCCACAGATACGCAGTATTTT. It yields the protein CASSGGTATDTQYF.

V and J are TRBV11-2 and TRBJ2-7, with D possibly matching TRBD2 (6 bases). Trimming took 5 bases from V and 2 from J, leaving 16 bases between them. CDR3 length equals 15 residues. Per the germline V gene, CDR1 is SGHAT and CDR2 is FQNNGV. This CDR3 is CASSLAGTSTYEQYF. CDR3 bases: TGTGCCAGCAGCCTTGCCGGGACTTCGACCTACGAGCAGTACTTC.

The rearrangement uses TRBV6-2 or TRBV6-3 and TRBJ2-3, with TRBD1 matching over 10 bases. Trimming took 6 bases from V and 8 from J; bases not matched to a gene: 14. CDR1 and CDR2 from the germline V gene are MNHEY and SVGEGT. The length of the CDR3 is 16 residues. CDR3 DNA: TGTGCCAGCAGCCGGAGGGACAGGGGAGGTTTGGGTACGCAGTATTTT. This translates into CASSRRDRGGLGTQYF.

The V and J genes are TRBV7-8 and TRBJ1-5; 7 bases are shared with TRBD1. V was clipped by 4 bases and J by 3 bases; unmatched bases: 3. The CDR3 extends over 14 amino acids. Germline V lookup: CDR1 SGHVS, CDR2 FQNEAQ. In DNA, the CDR3 is TGTGCCAGCAGCTCGACAGGGATCAATCAGCCCCAGCATTTT. As protein: CASSSTGINQPQHF.

This sequence joins TRBV5-6 and TRBJ2-3; 12 bases match TRBD2. Germline V gene data show CDR1 as SGHDT and CDR2 as YYEEEE. This CDR3 is built from 18 residues. J lost 1 base, V lost 4 bases, and 10 bases had no gene match. Here the CDR3 reads CASSLLAGGPFGTDTQYF. The CDR3 DNA follows: TGTGCCAGCAGCCTACTAGCGGGAGGCCCGTTTGGCACAGATACGCAGTATTTT.

The rearrangement links TRBV19 to TRBJ1-2; D is perhaps TRBD1 (6 bases). Germline V gene data show CDR1 as LNHDA and CDR2 as SQIVND (reference sequence). The CDR3 runs to 15 residues. V was trimmed by 5 bases and J by 4 bases, leaving 17 bases between them. CDR3 sequence (DNA): TGTGCCAGTAGTGCCAATTCACAGGGAATCTATGGCTACACCTTC. Translated: CASSANSQGIYGYTF. The variable domain in full, completed from reference TRBV19 and TRBJ1-2, reads DGGITQSPKYLFRKEGQNVTLSCEQNLNHDAMYWYRQDPGQGLRLIYYSQIVNDFQKGDIAEGYSVSREKKESFPLTVTSAQKNPTAFYLCASSANSQGIYGYTFGSGTRLTVV.

This clone was observed a single time. J is TRBJ1-5 and V is TRBV6-5, with 10 positions matching TRBD1. The CDR3 runs 15 residues. Germline V gives CDR1 MNHEY, CDR2 SVGAGI. V trimming: 6 bases; J trimming: 1 base; junction bases outside the gene matches: 3. The CDR3 loop is CASSTDRGSNQPQHF. The CDR3 region has the DNA TGTGCCAGCAGCACGGACAGGGGGAGCAATCAGCCCCAGCATTTT.

The chain is built from TRBV21-1 and TRBJ2-1; the DNA was not used to check the table's D call, TRBD2. TRBV21-1 has pseudogene status. The CDR3 is 18 amino acids. CDR3 coding DNA: TGTGCCAGCAGCACACACTCTACTAGCGGGGGATACCACAATGAGCAGTTCTTC. It codes for CASSTHSTSGGYHNEQFF.

The chain recombines TRBV18 with TRBJ2-1; TRBD1 aligns across 8 bases. Germline V gene lookup returns CDR1 KGHSH and CDR2 LQKENI. J was trimmed by 5 bases and V by 2 bases; bases with no gene match: 5. This CDR3 spans 15 amino acids. CDR3 in DNA: TGTGCCAGCTCACCAGGACGGGACAGGAACAATGAGCAGTTCTTC. The encoded protein is CASSPGRDRNNEQFF.

This sequence joins TRBV7-2 and TRBJ2-6; 8 nucleotides agree with TRBD2. V shed 1 base, J shed 1 base, and the junction held 3 bases outside the gene matches. There are 17 residues in the CDR3. In germline, CDR1 is SGHTA, CDR2 FQGNSA. The CDR3 loop reads CASSLGGTSSGANVLTF. In DNA form, the CDR3 reads TGTGCCAGCAGCTTAGGCGGGACTAGTTCTGGGGCCAACGTCCTGACTTTC.

The genes are TRBV7-9 and TRBJ1-2; unclear D gene. This CDR3 has 14 amino acids. V was pared by 5 bases and J by 4 bases, with 14 bases between. Looked up from germline, CDR1 is SEHNR and CDR2 is FQNEAQ (reference sequence). CDR3 DNA sequence: TGTGCCAGCAGCCCCCGACTAGATCTCTATGGCTACACCTTC. Amino acids: CASSPRLDLYGYTF.

This sequence joins TRBV21-1 and TRBJ1-4. TRBV21-1 is a documented pseudogene. There are 14 residues in the CDR3. The CDR3 sequence is CASSNQKTGEKLFF. The DNA for the CDR3 is TGTGCCAGCAGCAATCAGAAAACGGGTGAAAAACTGTTTTTT.

This chain joins TRBV5-1 and TRBJ2-2, with D possibly being TRBD1 (6 bases). Trimming shortened V by 4 bases and J by 0 bases, and 13 bases separated the two germline ends. Germline assignment: CDR1 SGHRS and CDR2 YFSETQ. This CDR3 is 16 amino acids long. CDR3 sequence reads: CASSPGQYANTGELFF. CDR3 nucleotides: TGCGCCAGCAGCCCCGGACAGTACGCGAACACCGGGGAGCTGTTTTTT.

CDR3 DNA sequence: TGTGCCAGCAGCTCCTTCAGGGGTACTGAAGCTTTCTTT. It translates to CASSSFRGTEAFF. The V gene is TRBV5-4, the J gene TRBJ1-1, with a tentative D call TRBD1 (6 bases). V was trimmed by 3 bases and J by 5 bases, leaving 11 bases between them. The CDR3 has 13 amino acids. Per the germline V gene, CDR1 is SGHNT and CDR2 is YYREEE (reference sequence).

The rearrangement links TRBV7-2 to TRBJ2-1; D perhaps matches TRBD2 (5 bases). Deletions cut 1 base from V and 1 base from J, with 11 bases between. CDR1 is SGHTA, CDR2 FQGNSA, per germline. This CDR3 region has 16 residues. In DNA form, the CDR3 reads TGTGCCAGCAGCTTAGTTGCTAGCTCATCCTACAATGAGCAGTTCTTC. This translates into CASSLVASSSYNEQFF.

The CDR3 spells CSVELPDQGKSYEQYF. In nucleotides, the CDR3 is TGCAGCGTTGAACTTCCCGATCAGGGGAAATCCTACGAGCAGTACTTC. This chain links TRBV29-1 with TRBJ2-7; a weak D match, TRBD1 (6 bases). Germline CDR1 reads SQVTM; CDR2 reads ANQGSEA. The V end lost 2 bases, the J end lost 1 base, and 18 bases lay between the germline ends. The CDR3 contains 16 residues.

The rearrangement joins TRBV5-1 to TRBJ2-1; the match to TRBD1 covers 7 bases. J lost 0 bases, V lost 0 bases, and 0 bases had no gene match. Per germline, CDR1 SGHRS and CDR2 YFSETQ. CDR3 length equals 15 residues. The CDR3 spells CASSLGTGSYNEQFF. The CDR3 region has the DNA TGCGCCAGCAGCTTGGGGACAGGCTCCTACAATGAGCAGTTCTTC.

This clone was detected only once. The chain couples TRBV2 to TRBJ2-4; weak D call: TRBD1 (6 bases). This CDR3 contains 16 residues. V lost 5 bases to trimming and J lost 1 base, with 15 bases between them. Germline V gives CDR1 SNHLY, CDR2 FYNNEI. CDR3 sequence reads: CASSNTGRVAKNIQYF. In DNA form, the CDR3 reads TGTGCCAGCAGTAATACAGGGCGTGTGGCCAAAAACATTCAGTACTTC.

The chain recombines TRBV28 with TRBJ2-6; D might be TRBD1 (6 bases). This CDR3 is 17 amino acids long. Germline assignment: CDR1 MDHEN and CDR2 SYDVKM. With 3 bases removed from V and 0 bases from J, the gap between germline ends came to 12 bases. The CDR3 loop reads CASSFPRQVSGANVLTF. The CDR3 nucleotides are TGTGCCAGCAGTTTCCCCCGACAGGTCTCTGGGGCCAACGTCCTGACTTTC.

The chain uses TRBV5-1 and TRBJ2-1, with no clear D. CDR1 and CDR2 (germline): SGHRS, YFSETQ. V was shortened by 4 bases and J by 7 bases, with 18 bases between the two germline ends. This CDR3 has 15 residues. In nucleotides, the CDR3 is TGCGCCAGCAGCCCTCAGGCCCTATCCACTAATGAGCAGTTCTTC. This sequence encodes CASSPQALSTNEQFF.

The gene calls are TRBV19 and TRBJ2-5; D perhaps matches TRBD1 (6 bases). CDR3 size: 14 residues. Germline CDR1 reads LNHDA; CDR2 reads SQIVND (reference sequence). Deletions cut 6 bases from V and 1 base from J, with 12 bases between. CDR3 sequence: CASRPRQAQETQYF. CDR3 in DNA: TGTGCCAGTAGACCAAGACAGGCCCAAGAGACCCAGTACTTC. Combining the CDR3 with reference TRBV19 and TRBJ2-5 gives the whole variable domain DGGITQSPKYLFRKEGQNVTLSCEQNLNHDAMYWYRQDPGQGLRLIYYSQIVNDFQKGDIAEGYSVSREKKESFPLTVTSAQKNPTAFYLCASRPRQAQETQYFGPGTRLLVL.

CDR3 in amino acids: CASSPTGRGTEAFF. As DNA, the CDR3 is TGTGCCAGCTCACCAACGGGCAGGGGTACTGAAGCTTTCTTT. The chain joins TRBV18 to TRBJ1-1; the D gene is possibly TRBD1 (6 bases). The V and J ends lost 2 bases and 5 bases respectively, with 12 bases between them. Germline lookup yields CDR1 KGHSH and CDR2 LQKENI. The CDR3 has 14 amino acids.

J is TRBJ1-2 and V is TRBV7-2; 8 bases are shared with TRBD1. Germline trimming cut 5 bases from V and 4 bases from J; bases unmatched to any gene: 12. The CDR3 is 16 amino acids. CDR1 is SGHTA, CDR2 FQGNSA, per germline. This CDR3 is CASSPSGQAFGYGYTF. In DNA form, the CDR3 reads TGTGCCAGCAGCCCCTCGGGACAGGCCTTCGGCTATGGCTACACCTTC.

This clone was seen just once. The chain carries TRBV27 and TRBJ1-6, with a weak D call TRBD1 (5 bases). The CDR3 length is 17 residues. Trimming took 2 bases from V and 7 from J, leaving 18 bases between them. Germline assignment: CDR1 MNHEY and CDR2 SMNVEV (reference sequence). The CDR3 protein is CASSLQARPRGNSPLHF. CDR3 DNA: TGTGCCAGCAGTTTACAGGCTCGCCCTCGGGGGAATTCACCCCTCCACTTT.

The chain recombines TRBV11-2 with TRBJ2-5; 14 nucleotides match TRBD2. J was trimmed by 3 bases and V by 5 bases; bases with no gene match: 5. The CDR3 has 16 residues. Per the germline V gene, CDR1 is SGHAT and CDR2 is FQNNGV. CDR3 amino acids: CASSPRLAGGEETQYF. CDR3 sequence (DNA): TGTGCCAGCAGCCCACGACTAGCGGGGGGGGAAGAGACCCAGTACTTC.

This clone was seen a single time. The J gene is TRBJ1-6, the V gene TRBV19, with 9 positions matching TRBD1. From germline, CDR1 is LNHDA and CDR2 SQIVND (reference sequence). The CDR3 is 16 amino acids. The trim removed 5 bases at V and 10 bases at J, leaving 12 bases unmatched. DNA of the CDR3: TGTGCCAGTAGTTCCCCACCTGGGACAGGGCCATCACCCCTCCACTTT. Translation gives CASSSPPGTGPSPLHF. The whole variable domain, remainder taken from reference TRBV19 and TRBJ1-6, is DGGITQSPKYLFRKEGQNVTLSCEQNLNHDAMYWYRQDPGQGLRLIYYSQIVNDFQKGDIAEGYSVSREKKESFPLTVTSAQKNPTAFYLCASSSPPGTGPSPLHFGNGTRLTVT.